This passage covers 21 T cell receptor beta chains from one sample sequenced in a study of CD8 T cells in ankylosing spondylitis. TCRdb passed the 5' RACE reads through MiXCR, listing each CDR3 protein once. This table has about 460,000 distinct CDR3 sequences, roughly 5.2% appearing once. Study results and limitations: Ankylosing spondylitis blood appeared to be characterized by a TCR beta motif of eight or nine highly homologous variants.

Their antigens are not known. Sequencing input: blood, either unsorted or a sorted T cell fraction (not recorded which). Source of these receptors: a male donor with ankylosing spondylitis.

This chain connects TRBV20-1 to TRBJ1-2; perhaps TRBD1 as D (5 bases). V lost 8 bases and J 2 bases, leaving 12 bases between the germline ends. The CDR3 has 12 amino acids. The germline V gene encodes CDR1 DFQATT and CDR2 SNEGSKA (reference sequence). CDR3 protein: CSPGGGNYGYTF. The DNA for the CDR3 is TGCAGTCCTGGGGGGGGAAACTATGGCTACACCTTC.

At least ten counts were recorded for this clonotype. An end of the junction does not agree with germline; a read error may underlie this. The V call is TRBV7-7, the J call TRBJ2-1, with D maybe TRBD2 (5 bases). This CDR3 is built from 14 residues. The germline gives CDR1 SSHAT, CDR2 FNYEAQ (reference sequence). This CDR3 reads CASSLAPRVGEQFF. In DNA form, the CDR3 reads TGTGCTAGCAGCTTAGCGCCGAGGGTCGGTGAGCAGTTCTTC.

Many counts were recorded for this clonotype. The chain joins TRBV20-1 to TRBJ2-5, with TRBD2 identical over 7 bases. The CDR3 contains 13 residues. Germline V CDR1 and CDR2: DFQATT, SNEGSKA (reference sequence). V shed 4 bases, J shed 1 base, and the junction held 3 bases outside the gene matches. The CDR3 reads CSANGGFQETQYF. As DNA, the CDR3 is TGCAGTGCTAACGGGGGGTTCCAAGAGACCCAGTACTTC.

Many counts were recorded for this clonotype. V gene TRBV9 combines with J gene TRBJ1-1; the match to TRBD1 covers 7 bases. Germline V lookup: CDR1 SGDLS, CDR2 YYNGEE. V was clipped by 6 bases and J by 2 bases; unmatched bases: 7. The CDR3 is 14 amino acids. The chain's CDR3 is CASNPGTANTEAFF. The CDR3 DNA follows: TGTGCCAGCAACCCCGGGACAGCCAACACTGAAGCTTTCTTT.

This clonotype showed up many times. The chain carries TRBV12-3 or TRBV12-4 and TRBJ2-6, with D possibly being TRBD1 (6 bases). The CDR3 extends over 14 amino acids. Trimming left V 6 bases short and J 1 base short, with 7 bases between. CDR3 DNA: TGTGCCAGCAGAACAGGGTCTGGGGCCAACGTCCTGACTTTC. Translating gives CASRTGSGANVLTF.

This clonotype came up many times. The rearrangement links TRBV5-1 to TRBJ1-1; 10 bases are a match to TRBD1. The CDR3 totals 14 residues. Trimming cost V 3 bases and J 4 bases; bases outside gene matches: 3. CDR1 SGHRS and CDR2 YFSETQ come from the germline V gene. DNA for the CDR3: TGCGCCAGCAGCTCCGGACAGGGGGTCACTGAAGCTTTCTTT. It translates to CASSSGQGVTEAFF.

This clonotype was picked up many times. The chain has TRBV29-1 and TRBJ1-5; D perhaps matches TRBD1 (5 bases). V dropped 4 bases and J dropped 0 bases, with 7 bases sitting between them. CDR3 length: 13 amino acids. Germline CDR1 and CDR2: SQVTM and ANQGSEA. In DNA, the CDR3 is TGCAGCGTTGGTCAGGGTAGCAATCAGCCCCAGCATTTT. The encoded protein is CSVGQGSNQPQHF.

This clonotype was counted ten times or more. The rearrangement joins TRBV7-9 to TRBJ2-7; no definite D call. CDR3 length: 16 amino acids. V was cut by 1 base and J by 3 bases, with 16 bases left in between. The germline V gene encodes CDR1 SEHNR and CDR2 FQNEAQ (reference sequence). CDR3 sequence (DNA): TGTGCCAGCAGCTTAGTCCCCTCTCAAAAGGGCTACGAGCAGTACTTC. It is translated as CASSLVPSQKGYEQYF.

This clonotype was found a few times. CDR3 sequence (DNA): TGCAGTGCCCACCACCCGGGCGGGGACGCGAGGGCCCCACACTATGGCTACACCTTC. This sequence encodes CSAHHPGGDARAPHYGYTF. This chain joins TRBV20-1 and TRBJ1-2; D perhaps matches TRBD1 (5 bases). The CDR3 has 19 residues. CDR1 DFQATT and CDR2 SNEGSKA come from the germline V gene (reference sequence). V was clipped by 6 bases and J by 3 bases, with 32 bases between them.

This clonotype has just a few counts. The J gene is TRBJ2-7, the V gene TRBV9; 8 bases are shared with TRBD1. The V and J ends lost 4 bases and 5 bases, in that order; junction bases with no gene match: 11. Germline assignment: CDR1 SGDLS and CDR2 YYNGEE. The CDR3 contains 15 residues. CDR3 DNA sequence: TGTGCCAGCAGCAGGCAGGGGGCACGGGACGACGAGCAGTACTTC. Its protein is CASSRQGARDDEQYF.

This clonotype showed up many times. The V call is TRBV20-1, the J call TRBJ2-5; D uncertain. From germline, CDR1 is DFQATT and CDR2 SNEGSKA (reference sequence). V gave up 2 bases and J gave up 0 bases, with 4 bases separating them. The CDR3 is 12 residues long. The CDR3 sequence: CSARPHQETQYF. The CDR3 bases are TGCAGTGCTAGACCGCACCAAGAGACCCAGTACTTC.

This clonotype was seen many times. The gene calls are TRBV10-3 and TRBJ2-2, with 9 bases lining up with TRBD2. From germline, CDR1 is ENHRY and CDR2 SYGVKD. The CDR3 runs 15 residues. Trimming at V came to 5 bases and at J to 1 base, leaving 2 bases not matched to a gene. CDR3 sequence (DNA): TGTGCCATCAGTTCTAGCGGGGTGAACACCGGGGAGCTGTTTTTT. It specifies CAISSSGVNTGELFF.

This clonotype was seen ten or more times. The chain couples TRBV20-1 to TRBJ1-5; perhaps TRBD1 as D (6 bases). Germline-derived CDR1 and CDR2 are DFQATT and SNEGSKA (reference sequence). The V gene lost 0 bases and the J gene lost 2 bases, with 11 bases spanning the gap. This CDR3 has 15 residues. CDR3 DNA sequence: TGCAGTGCTAGAGATGGGGGCGAGGGCAATCAGCCCCAGCATTTT. Translating it yields CSARDGGEGNQPQHF.

This clonotype was recorded many times. The chain links TRBV20-1 to TRBJ2-3; 8 nucleotides match TRBD1. The CDR3 is 13 residues long. CDR1 DFQATT and CDR2 SNEGSKA come from the germline V gene (reference sequence). V lost 6 bases to trimming and J lost 0 bases; unmatched junction nucleotides: 2. The DNA for the CDR3 is TGCAGTGCAAGACAGGGGAGCACAGATACGCAGTATTTT. Translating it yields CSARQGSTDTQYF.

The rearrangement links TRBV5-1 to TRBJ1-1; no reliable D call. CDR1 SGHRS and CDR2 YFSETQ come from the germline V gene. V lost 7 bases and J lost 5, with 12 bases in between. The CDR3 runs 12 residues. The CDR3 sequence: CASRVWGTEAFF. The CDR3 nucleotides read TGCGCCAGCCGCGTTTGGGGTACTGAAGCTTTCTTT.

This clonotype appeared many times. The chain couples TRBV28 to TRBJ1-4; no reliable D call. V was cut by 5 bases and J by 3 bases, with 13 bases left in between. This CDR3 comprises 15 residues. Germline loops: CDR1 MDHEN, CDR2 SYDVKM. The chain's CDR3 is CASSQSGTANEKLFF. The DNA of the CDR3 is TGTGCCAGCAGTCAATCAGGAACCGCTAATGAAAAACTGTTTTTT.

This clonotype was seen at least ten times. This chain links TRBV29-1 with TRBJ1-2, with D hard to call. Germline-derived CDR1 and CDR2 are SQVTM and ANQGSEA. Trimming left V 5 bases short and J 4 bases short, with 14 bases between. This CDR3 is built from 13 residues. The CDR3 nucleotides are TGCAGCGTTTTATTATTTGACGGCTATGGCTACACCTTC. It codes for CSVLLFDGYGYTF.

The chain combines TRBV18 with TRBJ2-3; 9 positions agree with TRBD2. The CDR3 runs to 17 residues. Germline V lookup: CDR1 KGHSH, CDR2 LQKENI. V lost 2 bases and J lost 0; bases outside the gene matches: 6. CDR3 protein: CASSPETSGSSTDTQYF. In DNA form, the CDR3 reads TGTGCCAGCTCACCAGAGACTAGCGGATCTAGCACAGATACGCAGTATTTT. Supplemented by reference TRBV18 and TRBJ2-3, the full variable domain reads NAGVMQNPRHLVRRRGQEARLRCSPMKGHSHVYWYRQLPEEGLKFMVYLQKENIIDESGMPKERFSAEFPKEGPSILRIQQVVRGDSAAYFCASSPETSGSSTDTQYFGPGTRLTVL.

Many counts were recorded for this clonotype. One end of the junction fails to match germline, which may point to a read error. This sequence joins TRBV27 and TRBJ2-7, with D uncertain. The CDR3 loop spans 12 amino acids. Germline V lookup: CDR1 MNHEY, CDR2 SMNVEV (reference sequence). DNA for the CDR3: TGTGCCAGCAGTCTTATCGGCGCCACCCCGCACTTC. Translation gives CASSLIGATPHF.

This clonotype was picked up many times. The rearrangement uses TRBV5-6 and TRBJ2-4, with 7 bases that match TRBD2. V lost 0 bases to trimming and J lost 6 bases; unmatched junction nucleotides: 9. Per germline, CDR1 SGHDT and CDR2 YYEEEE. This CDR3 region has 16 residues. DNA of the CDR3: TGTGCCAGCAGCTTGGGTAAATGGCTAGCGGTAAACATTCAGTACTTC. Translation gives CASSLGKWLAVNIQYF.

This clonotype occurred many times. V gene TRBV7-9 combines with J gene TRBJ1-1, with D tentatively TRBD1 (6 bases). Germline CDR1 and CDR2: SEHNR and FQNEAQ (reference sequence). V lost 5 bases, J lost 0 bases, and 13 bases lay in between. The CDR3 length is 15 residues. The CDR3 here is CASSPIRGMNTEAFF. CDR3 DNA: TGTGCCAGCAGCCCGATTAGGGGGATGAACACTGAAGCTTTCTTT.